These T cell receptor beta chains were read from a single sample in a study of OX40 agonist ivuxolimab in advanced cancers. Generated by immunoSEQ multiplex PCR, the TCRdb table keeps only in-frame clones and is missing some. The data show roughly 100,000 clones, with approximately 90% seen just once and 6% to 7.5% held by the top ten. Source: CD4+ or CD8+ T cells sorted from blood, taken in a trial of the OX40 agonist ivuxolimab. The source of these receptors is an adult with an advanced solid tumor such as melanoma, head and neck, liver or kidney cancer. The CDR3 runs from the conserved cysteine through the conserved F or W. A D gene is named only where the DNA matches it firmly. Some rows mark clone size as missing; the rest say once, few, many or name a class of expanded clone.

J	D	size	V	CDR3	DNA
TRBJ2-7	NA	NA	TRBV7-6	CASSTRDNGEQYF	TGTGCCAGCAGCACCCGGGACAACGGGGAGCAGTACTTC
TRBJ2-1	NA	NA	TRBV19	CASSISAYNEQFF	TGTGCCAGTAGTATTAGTGCGTACAATGAGCAGTTCTTC
TRBJ2-7	NA	NA	TRBV30	CAWMPWGRNYEQYF	TGTGCCTGGATGCCCTGGGGACGGAACTACGAGCAGTACTTC
TRBJ2-1	NA	NA	TRBV7-2	CASSSDRSSYNEQFF	TGTGCCAGCAGCTCTGACAGGTCTTCCTACAATGAGCAGTTCTTC
TRBJ1-1	NA	once	TRBV15	CATSREDFMNTEAFF	TGTGCCACCAGCAGAGAAGACTTCATGAACACTGAAGCTTTCTTT
TRBJ2-7	NA	NA	TRBV6-1	CASSEGTTISYEQYF	TGTGCCAGCAGTGAGGGGACGACAATTTCCTACGAGCAGTACTTC
TRBJ2-7	NA	NA	TRBV7-9	CASSPGYYEQYF	TGTGCCAGCAGCCCCGGGTACTACGAGCAGTACTTC
TRBJ2-2	NA	NA	TRBV6-1	CASSARDGTNTGELFF	TGTGCCAGCAGTGCCCGGGACGGTACGAACACCGGGGAGCTGTTTTTT
TRBJ2-7	NA	NA	TRBV5-1	CASSRDGDSNPYEQYF	TGCGCCAGCAGCCGGGACGGCGACAGTAACCCCTACGAGCAGTACTTC
TRBJ2-1	NA	once	TRBV28	CASSFAMDLLEQFF	TGTGCCAGCAGTTTCGCCATGGACCTCCTTGAGCAGTTCTTC
TRBJ2-2	NA	once	TRBV5-1	CASSSRLGNTGELFF	TGCGCCAGCAGCTCCAGACTCGGGAACACCGGGGAGCTGTTTTTT
TRBJ2-1	NA	NA	TRBV6-6	CASSQGDNEQFF	TGTGCCAGCAGCCAAGGGGACAATGAGCAGTTCTTC
TRBJ2-1	NA	NA	TRBV9	CASSVVPGWGETYNEQFF	TGTGCCAGCAGCGTAGTCCCAGGGTGGGGGGAAACCTACAATGAGCAGTTCTTC
TRBJ2-3	NA	few	TRBV10-1	CASSEGLAPTDTQYF	TGCGCCAGCAGTGAAGGTCTAGCACCCACAGATACGCAGTATTTT
TRBJ2-5	NA	NA	TRBV7-9	CASSVRREYQETQYF	TGTGCCAGCAGCGTCCGACGCGAGTACCAAGAGACCCAGTACTTC
TRBJ1-1	TRBD1	NA	TRBV5-3	CASSPGDRGKAFF	TGTGCCAGCAGCCCGGGGGACAGGGGGAAAGCTTTCTTT
TRBJ1-3	NA	NA	TRBV6-1	CAISESGGNSGNTIYF	TGTGCCATCAGTGAGTCGGGGGGGAACTCTGGAAACACCATATATTTT
TRBJ2-5	NA	NA	TRBV4-2	CASSQDIGGPEAQYF	TGTGCCAGCAGCCAAGATATCGGGGGCCCGGAGGCCCAGTACTTC
TRBJ1-4	TRBD1	NA	TRBV5-6	CASSRGGREKLFF	TGTGCCAGCAGCAGAGGGGGCCGTGAAAAACTGTTTTTT
TRBJ1-5	NA	few	TRBV25-1	CASSESAGDTQPQHF	TGTGCCAGCAGTGAATCGGCAGGGGACACTCAGCCCCAGCATTTT
TRBJ2-3	NA	NA	TRBV18	CASSPGASDTQYF	TGTGCCAGCTCACCAGGGGCGTCAGATACGCAGTATTTT
TRBJ2-7	NA	NA	TRBV27	CASSPVQYSYEQYF	TGTGCCAGCAGTCCCGTACAGTACTCCTACGAGCAGTACTTC
TRBJ1-1	TRBD1	NA	TRBV4-1	CASSHSPDRGNTEAFF	TGCGCCAGCAGCCACTCACCGGACAGGGGTAACACTGAAGCTTTCTTT
TRBJ1-1	NA	once	TRBV6-4	CASSDQGTTEAFF	TGTGCCAGCAGTGACCAGGGGACCACTGAAGCTTTCTTT
TRBJ1-2	NA	NA	TRBV4-1	CASSQERTPNYGYTF	TGCGCCAGCAGCCAAGAACGGACCCCTAACTATGGCTACACCTTC
TRBJ2-7	TRBD2	once	TRBV28	CASSGGSSGSFNEQYF	TGTGCCAGCTCCGGGGGCTCTAGCGGGAGTTTCAACGAGCAGTACTTC
TRBJ1-5	NA	NA	TRBV6-1	CASSGLGEAGNQPQHF	TGTGCCAGCAGTGGGCTAGGGGAAGCGGGCAATCAGCCTCAGCATTTT
TRBJ2-7	TRBD1	NA	TRBV27	CASAGGRYEQYF	TGTGCCAGCGCAGGGGGTCGCTACGAGCAGTACTTC
TRBJ2-1	TRBD1	NA	TRBV19	CASRQGAINEQFF	TGTGCCAGTCGGCAGGGGGCGATCAATGAGCAGTTCTTC
TRBJ1-3	TRBD1	NA	TRBV6-5	CASSYRQGWGNTIYF	TGTGCCAGCAGTTACCGACAGGGGTGGGGAAACACCATATATTTT
TRBJ2-7	TRBD1	NA	TRBV19	CASSYGTAYEQYF	TGTGCCAGTAGCTACGGGACAGCATACGAGCAGTACTTC
TRBJ2-6	TRBD1	once	TRBV18	CASSRLQGQAGANVLTF	TGTGCCAGCTCCCGCCTACAGGGACAGGCTGGGGCCAACGTCCTGACTTTC
TRBJ2-1	NA	once	TRBV9	CASSSDPNEQFF	TGTGCCAGCAGCTCGGACCCGAATGAGCAGTTCTTC
TRBJ2-7	NA	NA	TRBV7-9	CASSRGDYEQYF	TGTGCCAGCAGCCGCGGGGACTACGAGCAGTACTTC
TRBJ2-2	TRBD2	NA	TRBV5-1	CASSLRYGGRRAGELFF	TGCGCCAGCAGCTTGCGGTACGGCGGGAGGAGGGCCGGGGAGCTGTTTTTT
TRBJ2-1	NA	NA	TRBV27	CASSRRSTYNEQFF	TGTGCCAGCAGTCGGAGGTCGACCTACAATGAGCAGTTCTTC
TRBJ2-7	TRBD1	NA	TRBV6-6	CASSDRFGTGHF	TGTGCCAGCAGTGACCGATTCGGGACAGGGCACTTC
TRBJ2-7	TRBD1	NA	TRBV6-5	CASRTGTVFYEQYF	TGTGCCAGCAGGACCGGGACAGTATTCTACGAGCAGTACTTC
TRBJ1-2	NA	NA	TRBV6-1	CASSEGDALRGYTF	TGTGCCAGCAGTGAGGGGGACGCCTTAAGGGGCTACACCTTC
TRBJ2-1	TRBD1	once	TRBV5-4	CASTPGAGGHNEQFF	TGTGCCAGCACCCCGGGGGCAGGGGGCCACAATGAGCAGTTCTTC
TRBJ1-3	NA	NA	TRBV7-7	CASSLGPQTSGNTIYF	TGTGCTAGCAGCTTAGGGCCCCAGACTTCTGGAAACACCATATATTTT
TRBJ1-2	NA	NA	TRBV20-1	CSARGGYTF	TGCAGTGCTAGAGGCGGCTACACCTTC
TRBJ2-1	TRBD2	NA	TRBV6-5	CASTRTSGNLEQFF	TGTGCCAGCACACGGACTAGCGGGAACCTTGAGCAGTTCTTC
TRBJ1-4	TRBD1	NA	TRBV7-2	CASSSPTGVDEKLFF	TGTGCCAGCAGCTCTCCGACAGGGGTGGATGAAAAACTGTTTTTT
TRBJ1-5	NA	NA	TRBV5-7	CASTSGGWRDQPQHF	TGTGCCAGCACCTCCGGCGGGTGGCGGGATCAGCCCCAGCATTTT
TRBJ2-7	TRBD1	many	TRBV2	CASRKGQGPYEQYF	TGTGCCAGCAGGAAGGGACAGGGGCCTTATGAGCAGTACTTC
TRBJ2-7	TRBD1	NA	TRBV29-1	CSVSGQGTYEQYF	TGCAGCGTTTCTGGACAGGGAACCTACGAGCAGTACTTC
TRBJ2-1	NA	NA	TRBV9	CASSPLRDSYNEQFF	TGTGCCAGCAGCCCCCTTCGGGACTCCTACAATGAGCAGTTCTTC
TRBJ2-3	NA	NA	TRBV7-3	CASSLNGGPVTDTQYF	TGTGCCAGCAGCTTGAACGGTGGACCAGTCACAGATACGCAGTATTTT
TRBJ2-2	TRBD2	NA	TRBV19	CARDPSGDNTGELFF	TGTGCCAGGGACCCTAGCGGGGATAACACCGGGGAGCTGTTTTTT
TRBJ2-1	TRBD2	NA	TRBV5-4	CASSQAGGKRSEQFF	TGTGCCAGCAGCCAAGCGGGAGGGAAGAGGAGTGAGCAGTTCTTC
TRBJ2-7	NA	NA	TRBV6-1	CASSGIREQYF	TGTGCCAGCAGTGGCATTCGCGAGCAGTACTTC
TRBJ2-7	TRBD1	once	TRBV7-9	CASSGRDRASYEQYF	TGTGCCAGCAGCGGGCGGGACAGGGCCTCCTACGAGCAGTACTTC
TRBJ1-1	NA	NA	TRBV11-2	CASSPPGAAHAEAFF	TGTGCCAGCAGCCCACCGGGGGCCGCGCACGCTGAAGCTTTCTTT
TRBJ2-7	NA	NA	TRBV5-1	CASSLDERLTYEQYF	TGCGCCAGCAGCCTCGATGAGCGGTTGACCTACGAGCAGTACTTC